The clone carrying this T cell receptor beta chain was seen repeatedly, ten times or more. Alpha and beta constant-region primers primed reverse transcription of approximately 0.55 ug RNA. Using multiplexing indices, alpha and beta chain libraries were generated apart by chain-specific third strand synthesis. From the 5' RACE reads, TCRdb called clonotypes with MiXCR, one entry per CDR3 protein. This table has fewer than 20,000 distinct CDR3 sequences, 9% to 15% appearing once. The repertoire came from unfractionated whole blood and reflected all unsorted peripheral T cells. Two fifths of the ten uninfected healthy control donors were sampled twice, approximately twelve weeks apart. This CDR3 region has 16 residues. Germline loops: CDR1 SGHRS, CDR2 YFSETQ. J was trimmed by 10 bases and V by 5 bases; bases with no gene match: 15. The source of the sample is a study of HIV-infected patients and healthy controls.

V and J are TRBV5-1 and TRBJ1-6; 7 bases fit TRBD1. The sample comprised blood. The TCR originated in an adult in good health. CDR3 in DNA: TGCGCCAGCAGATGGAGCAGGGGGATCGGTAACTCACCCCTCCACTTT. It encodes CASRWSRGIGNSPLHF.